This TCR beta chain was profiled in a study of cytomegalovirus exposure and HLA in healthy donors. Overall study findings and caveats: Some TCR beta chains (roughly 150 of them) were listed as cytomegalovirus-associated.

To note about this clone: The antigen is undetermined.

Germline CDR1 is SQVTM and CDR2 is ANQGSEA. The V and J ends lost 6 bases and 4 bases, in that order; junction bases with no gene match: 13. The CDR3 covers 15 residues. 60 Vbeta and 13 Jbeta primers were used in PCR. TCRdb's table, derived via immunoSEQ multiplex PCR, lists solely in-frame clones and lacks some. The table records about 100,000 clones, more than 65% of them present only once. Sequencing was carried out using PBMCs. This chain joins TRBV29-1 and TRBJ1-2; 8 bases align to TRBD1. The receptor was isolated from a woman aged 45-59 years in good health and CMV-seropositive. The CDR3 reads CSVDSAAGQAYGYTF. The CDR3 DNA reads as TGCAGCGTCGATTCGGCGGCGGGACAGGCCTATGGCTACACCTTC.